This paragraph covers one TCR beta chain sequence. Its target antigen remains unknown. There are no base qualities to consult, and no much larger clone falls within one base. The data were taken from a study of lymphopenia after photon versus proton radiotherapy (dated by TCRdb to between 2018 and 2021). Background on the whole study: Photon and proton radiation therapy were compared by the study for their immunological effects in patients with gastrointestinal tumors who developed high-grade lymphopenia. The 20 or so patients in the cohort had gastrointestinal tumors, were treated with either photon or proton therapy, and subsequently developed lymphopenia. The study aimed to characterize how the two radiation modalities differ in their impact on the immune system. The full study reports these points: After the lymphocyte count nadir, oligoclonal expansion, especially of CD8+ Temra cells, was observed in photon-treated repertoires, and the drop in diversity was driven by this expansion. Across the cohort, a larger post-nadir drop in TCR diversity was inversely correlated with overall survival time among patients who died. The survival association was assessed only in patients who died, and the authors presented better survival with proton therapy as a possibility rather than a demonstrated result. Proton-treated patients stayed relatively stable during treatment, while photon-treated patients lost naive T cells and TCR diversity and gained effector/memory populations.

Library generation was performed with the immunoSEQ multiplex PCR assay. Deep sequencing of rearranged TCR beta loci, alongside multiparametric flow cytometry, was used to profile T cell repertoires. TCRdb retrieved this table from immuneACCESS and kept in-frame rearrangements only. Not all clones are present; in checked studies, unresolved V genes account for under half, and no reason is known for the remainder. The sample records approximately 170,000 clones, less than 90% of which are singletons. Of the sample, approximately 4.8% falls within the top ten clones. From the germline V gene, CDR1 is SGHTA and CDR2 is FQGTGA. V is shortened by 1 base, J by 1 base, and the region joining them spans 10 bases. The CDR3 has 16 amino acids, counting the end cysteine and phenylalanine. Left in the record is the CDR3 DNA by itself, 48 bases read in frame from the first base.

The clonotype was recovered from a man aged 45-65 years with gastric cancer. Material: peripheral blood, obtained from a patient treated with photon-based radiotherapy. Recombination connected TRBV7-3 to TRBJ2-2; the D call is possibly TRBD1 or TRBD2, each sharing 5 bases. The encoded CDR3 is CASSLIGTLNTGELFF. The sequence in DNA is TGTGCCAGCAGCTTAATCGGGACCTTGAACACCGGGGAGCTGTTTTTT.